What follows describes a single T cell receptor beta chain. Trimming shortened V by 2 bases and J by 0 bases, and 10 bases separated the two germline ends. This CDR3 is built from 15 residues. The germline CDR1 and CDR2 sequences are MDHEN and SYDVKM. In the study's own analysis: How many nucleated cells were present was estimated from reference gene primer amplification. The protocol was immunoSEQ multiplex PCR, while the TCRdb copy is restricted to in-frame clones and leaves out a portion. That table supplies the V and J calls and clone size; D and trimming were determined from the DNA. This table has approximately 82,000 clones, roughly 89% appearing once. These data originate in a study of blood T cell repertoires in COVID-19. Study-level information: Material from acute and convalescent COVID-19 was sourced from the United States, Italy and Spain. The cDNA or gDNA used as material had been derived from T cells, B-cell-depleted T cells, or PBMCs.

The sample was peripheral blood. The chain is built from TRBV28 and TRBJ1-2; D uncertain. This clonotype originated in a man between 65 and 85 years old with active or convalescent COVID-19. CDR3 in DNA: TGTGCCAGCAGTTTACACGACACCACTAACTATGGCTACACCTTC. Translating it yields CASSLHDTTNYGYTF.